Described below is a single T cell receptor (beta chain) sequence and its context. The target antigen is unknown. The data derive from a study of neoadjuvant nivolumab and ipilimumab in lung cancer. Study results and limitations: Pretherapy blood TCR richness correlated positively with resected tumor richness. Compared with tumor-adjacent uninvolved lung, resected tumors showed greater richness and clonality.

Only in-frame clones appear in the TCRdb table, and some are missing; sequencing was by immunoSEQ multiplex PCR. This sample carries 40,000 to 55,000 clones, approximately 90% of them seen once, and the ten largest clones take about 3.5%. This CDR3 comprises 15 residues. Germline loops: CDR1 SGHDN, CDR2 FVKESK. Trimming cost V 1 base and J 5 bases; bases outside gene matches: 8. The input for sequencing was blood, taken before neoadjuvant nivolumab, alone or with ipilimumab. The V and J genes are TRBV14 and TRBJ2-7, with 7 bases that match TRBD1. This receptor was identified in an adult with non-small cell lung cancer. Some clones in this sample may be carry-over from other donors' samples. The CDR3 DNA reads TGTGCCAGCAGCCAAGGAGATCGACAGGGTGACGAGCAGTACTTC. It yields the protein CASSQGDRQGDEQYF. Full variable domain (missing parts from reference TRBV14 and TRBJ2-7): EAGVTQFPSHSVIEKGQTVTLRCDPISGHDNLYWYRRVMGKEIKFLLHFVKESKQDESGMPNNRFLAERTGGTYSTLKVQPAELEDSGVYFCASSQGDRQGDEQYFGPGTRLTVT.